This is a list of T cell receptor beta chains from one sample in a study of tumor-infiltrating lymphocytes in localized non-small cell lung cancer. The assay was immunoSEQ multiplex PCR, and TCRdb's table has in-frame clones only and misses some. The repertoire holds more than 10,000 clones, with approximately 85% as singletons. Sequenced sample: lung tumor tissue. Every receptor here comes from a human donor with non-small cell lung cancer. CDR3s include the opening cysteine and the closing phenylalanine or tryptophan. D genes are given only for firm matches. The size entry is marked missing in some rows and otherwise reads once, few, many or a size class.

cdr3_nt | cdr3_aa | d_call | j_call | v_call | clone_size
TGTGCCAGCACCCCAACCACTCGGACAGTTGAAGCTTTCTTT | CASTPTTRTVEAFF | - | TRBJ1-1 | TRBV6-5 | few
TGTGCCAGCAGCGGGGGGGACAGTTATAATTCACCCCTCCACTTT | CASSGGDSYNSPLHF | TRBD1 | TRBJ1-6 | TRBV9 | -
TGTGCCAGCAGCTTAACGATCTCAGGCTCTGGAAACACCATATATTTT | CASSLTISGSGNTIYF | - | TRBJ1-3 | TRBV7-2 | -
TGTGCCAGCAGTGGTCTTTTACTAAGCACAGATACGCAGTATTTT | CASSGLLLSTDTQYF | - | TRBJ2-3 | TRBV2 | -
TGTGCCAGCAGCGTTGGATCCGGGGAGCTGTTTTTT | CASSVGSGELFF | - | TRBJ2-2 | TRBV9 | -
TGTGCCAGCAGTTTCCCTGGGCCAATAGTTACCTACGAGCAGTACTTC | CASSFPGPIVTYEQYF | - | TRBJ2-7 | TRBV28 | few
TGTGCCAGTAGTATCGTAGGACAGGGGGCGAATGAGCAGTTCTTC | CASSIVGQGANEQFF | TRBD1 | TRBJ2-1 | TRBV19 | few
TGTGCCAGCAGCGTAGAAGGGGCTAATTCACCCCTCCACTTT | CASSVEGANSPLHF | - | TRBJ1-6 | TRBV9 | few
TGCGCCAGCAGCTTGGCCGGGGGACAGGGGCTCGGGAGAGTCTACGAGCAGTACTTC | CASSLAGGQGLGRVYEQYF | TRBD1 | TRBJ2-7 | TRBV5-1 | -
TGTGCCAGCAGCTTTCTCCGACAGGGTGGCACTGAAGCTTTCTTT | CASSFLRQGGTEAFF | TRBD1 | TRBJ1-1 | TRBV5-6 | -
TGTGCCAGCAGCGTAGACCCTATTGGGTATCCGGCAGGGGCATACTCCTACAATGAGCAGTTCTTC | CASSVDPIGYPAGAYSYNEQFF | - | TRBJ2-1 | TRBV9 | few
TGTGCCAGCTCACCACCGGGCAGGGATCGGGCCATATCTGGCTACACCTTC | CASSPPGRDRAISGYTF | - | TRBJ1-2 | TRBV18 | -
TGCAGCGCATCAACAGGGGTCGGTCAGCCCCAGCATTTT | CSASTGVGQPQHF | TRBD1 | TRBJ1-5 | TRBV29-1 | -
TGTGCCATCAGTGAGTCCGCACAGACTAGCAATCAGCCCCAGCATTTT | CAISESAQTSNQPQHF | - | TRBJ1-5 | TRBV10-3 | -
TGCGCCAGCAGCCAATTCTCTGGGGCCAACGTCCTGACTTTC | CASSQFSGANVLTF | - | TRBJ2-6 | TRBV4-3 | few
TGTGCCACCAGCAGAGGCGTAGAGCTCTATGGCTACACCTTC | CATSRGVELYGYTF | - | TRBJ1-2 | TRBV15 | -
TGTGCCAGCAGCGTAGGGGAAGGGGTCCAAGAGACCCAGTACTTC | CASSVGEGVQETQYF | - | TRBJ2-5 | TRBV9 | -
TGTGCCAGCGTATGGGGACCGGGACAGGGAGTAGATACGCAGTATTTT | CASVWGPGQGVDTQYF | TRBD1 | TRBJ2-3 | TRBV11-2 | -
TGTGCCAGCAGCTTGGGTCCGACAGGGGGCGTAAACATTCAGTACTTC | CASSLGPTGGVNIQYF | TRBD1 | TRBJ2-4 | TRBV5-6 | -
TGTGCCAGCAGTTTATTAGGGATGGGAGACACTGAAGCTTTCTTT | CASSLLGMGDTEAFF | - | TRBJ1-1 | TRBV27 | few
TGCGCCAGCAGCCAAGAACGGGGGCCGGTGTACGAGCAGTACTTC | CASSQERGPVYEQYF | - | TRBJ2-7 | TRBV4-3 | -
TGTGCCAGCAGCTTAGGCAGGTCGTGGGAGCAGTACTTC | CASSLGRSWEQYF | - | TRBJ2-7 | TRBV7-2 | -
TGTGCCAGCAGCGAACGGACAGGATATCAGCCCCAGCATTTT | CASSERTGYQPQHF | TRBD1 | TRBJ1-5 | TRBV2 | -
TGTGCCAGCAGCACCGGGACTAGCTTCGCAGATACGCAGTATTTT | CASSTGTSFADTQYF | TRBD2 | TRBJ2-3 | TRBV6-5 | -
TGTGCCAGCAGTTACGGGGGTACGGGAGACTACGAGCAGTACTTC | CASSYGGTGDYEQYF | - | TRBJ2-7 | TRBV6-5 | -
TGCGCCAGCAGCCCCGGGACAGGGGTATGGCAGCAGTACTTC | CASSPGTGVWQQYF | TRBD1 | TRBJ2-7 | TRBV5-1 | -
TGCGCCAGCCGCAGGTGGCAGGGGAACACCGGGGAGCTGTTTTTT | CASRRWQGNTGELFF | - | TRBJ2-2 | TRBV4-1 | -
TGTGCCAGCAGTTACGGAGGGACTAGCGGTTACAATGAGCAGTTCTTC | CASSYGGTSGYNEQFF | TRBD2 | TRBJ2-1 | TRBV6-5 | few
TGTGCCATCCAAACTAGCGGGAGAAACGAGCAGTACTTC | CAIQTSGRNEQYF | TRBD2 | TRBJ2-7 | TRBV28 | -
TGCGCCAGCAGCCAAGATTTGGGACCAAAACTGTTTTTT | CASSQDLGPKLFF | - | TRBJ1-4 | TRBV4-3 | -
TGTGCCAGCAGTGAGATGGGCAGAAATCAGCCCCAGCATTTT | CASSEMGRNQPQHF | - | TRBJ1-5 | TRBV2 | -
TGTGCCTGCCAGACAGTGACCTATGGCTACACCTTC | CACQTVTYGYTF | - | TRBJ1-2 | TRBV30 | -
TGTGCCAGCAGTTTATCAGTTAGGGGAGATACGCAGTATTTT | CASSLSVRGDTQYF | - | TRBJ2-3 | TRBV27 | -
TGTGCTAGTGGTTTGGAGGGGACTGGGATGGTGGCCCTCCACTTT | CASGLEGTGMVALHF | - | TRBJ1-6 | TRBV12-5 | -
TGTGCCACCAGCAGAGATTTATTGGTCACAAAAGAGACCCAGTACTTC | CATSRDLLVTKETQYF | - | TRBJ2-5 | TRBV15 | once
TGTGCTAGTGGTTTGGTACAAGGCAGGGCCGCTGAAGCTTTCTTT | CASGLVQGRAAEAFF | - | TRBJ1-1 | TRBV12-5 | -
TGCGCCAGCAGCCGTGCCGACGGGGGGGGCGAGCAGTACTTC | CASSRADGGGEQYF | TRBD2 | TRBJ2-7 | TRBV4-1 | -
TGTGCCAGCAGCCAAGATCGGAACCCCGCAGGGGTAACCTACGAGCAGTACTTC | CASSQDRNPAGVTYEQYF | - | TRBJ2-7 | TRBV4-2 | -
TGTGCCAGCTCACCCGGGACAGGGGTTAATTCACCCCTCCACTTT | CASSPGTGVNSPLHF | TRBD1 | TRBJ1-6 | TRBV18 | -
TGCAGCGTTTCTCCTAACTATGGCTACACCTTC | CSVSPNYGYTF | - | TRBJ1-2 | TRBV29-1 | -
TGTGCTAGTGGTCCCCAGACGGATTACTATGGCTACACCTTC | CASGPQTDYYGYTF | - | TRBJ1-2 | TRBV12-5 | -
TGTGCCAGCAGTGAACCCGCCAACCTCCACTTT | CASSEPANLHF | - | TRBJ1-6 | TRBV6-1 | few